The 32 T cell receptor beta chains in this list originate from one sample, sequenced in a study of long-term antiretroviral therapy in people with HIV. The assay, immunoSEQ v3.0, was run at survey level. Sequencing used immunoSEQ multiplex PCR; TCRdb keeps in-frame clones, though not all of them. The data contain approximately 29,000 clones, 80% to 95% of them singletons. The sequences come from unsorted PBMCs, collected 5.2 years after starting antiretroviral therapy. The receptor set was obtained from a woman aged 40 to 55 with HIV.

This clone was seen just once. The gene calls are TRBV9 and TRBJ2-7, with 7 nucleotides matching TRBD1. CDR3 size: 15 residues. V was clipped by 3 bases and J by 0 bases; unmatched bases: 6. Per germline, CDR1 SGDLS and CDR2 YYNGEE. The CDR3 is CASSASWDSSYEQYF. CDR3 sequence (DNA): TGTGCCAGCAGCGCCTCCTGGGACAGCTCCTACGAGCAGTACTTC. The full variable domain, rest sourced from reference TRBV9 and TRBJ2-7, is DSGVTQTPKHLITATGQRVTLRCSPRSGDLSVYWYQQSLDQGLQFLIQYYNGEERAKGNILERFSAQQFPDLHSELNLSSLELGDSALYFCASSASWDSSYEQYFGPGTRLTVT.

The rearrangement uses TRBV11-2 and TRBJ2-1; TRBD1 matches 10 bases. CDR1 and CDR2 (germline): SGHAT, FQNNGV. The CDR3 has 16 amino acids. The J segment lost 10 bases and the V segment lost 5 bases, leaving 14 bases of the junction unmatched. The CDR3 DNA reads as TGTGCCAGCAGCAGTCGACAGGGGGCTAATGTCAGGGAGCAGTTCTTC. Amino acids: CASSSRQGANVREQFF.

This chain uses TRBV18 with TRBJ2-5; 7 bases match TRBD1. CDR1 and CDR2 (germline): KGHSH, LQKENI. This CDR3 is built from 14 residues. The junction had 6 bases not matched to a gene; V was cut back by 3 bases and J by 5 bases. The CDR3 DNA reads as TGTGCCAGCTCACCCGGGACAGTGGGCGAGACCCAGTACTTC. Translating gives CASSPGTVGETQYF.

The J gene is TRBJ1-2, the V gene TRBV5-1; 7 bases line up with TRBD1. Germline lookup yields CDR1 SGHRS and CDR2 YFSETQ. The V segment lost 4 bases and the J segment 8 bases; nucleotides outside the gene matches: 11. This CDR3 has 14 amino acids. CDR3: CASSTQGGRVGYTF. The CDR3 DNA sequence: TGCGCCAGCAGCACGCAGGGGGGAAGGGTCGGCTACACCTTC.

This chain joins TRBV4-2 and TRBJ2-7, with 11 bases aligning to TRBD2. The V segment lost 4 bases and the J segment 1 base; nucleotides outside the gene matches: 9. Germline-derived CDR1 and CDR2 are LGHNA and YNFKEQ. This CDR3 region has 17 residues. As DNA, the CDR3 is TGTGCCAGCAGCCGCGGACTAGCGGGCCTTCTATCCTACGAGCAGTACTTC. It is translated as CASSRGLAGLLSYEQYF.

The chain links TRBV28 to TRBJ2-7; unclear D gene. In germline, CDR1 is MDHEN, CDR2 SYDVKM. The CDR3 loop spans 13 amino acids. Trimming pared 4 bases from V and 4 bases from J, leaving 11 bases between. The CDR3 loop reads CASSWSVNYEQYF. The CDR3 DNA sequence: TGTGCCAGCAGTTGGTCCGTTAATTACGAGCAGTACTTC. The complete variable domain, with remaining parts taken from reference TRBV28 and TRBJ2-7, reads DVKVTQSSRYLVKRTGEKVFLECVQDMDHENMFWYRQDPGLGLRLIYFSYDVKMKEKGDIPEGYSVSREKKERFSLILESASTNQTSMYLCASSWSVNYEQYFGPGTRLTVT.

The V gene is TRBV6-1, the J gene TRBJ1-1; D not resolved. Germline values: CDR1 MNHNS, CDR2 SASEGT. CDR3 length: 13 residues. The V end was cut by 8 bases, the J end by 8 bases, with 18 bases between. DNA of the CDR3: TGTGCCAGCCGCTGGTCAATGGGCTCGGAAGCTTTCTTT. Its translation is CASRWSMGSEAFF.

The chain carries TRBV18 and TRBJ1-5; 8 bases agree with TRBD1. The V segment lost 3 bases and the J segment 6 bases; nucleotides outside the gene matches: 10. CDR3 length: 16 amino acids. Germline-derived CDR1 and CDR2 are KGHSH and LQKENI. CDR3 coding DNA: TGTGCCAGCTCACCGATCGGGACAGGAGCCGGTCAGCCCCAGCATTTT. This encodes CASSPIGTGAGQPQHF.

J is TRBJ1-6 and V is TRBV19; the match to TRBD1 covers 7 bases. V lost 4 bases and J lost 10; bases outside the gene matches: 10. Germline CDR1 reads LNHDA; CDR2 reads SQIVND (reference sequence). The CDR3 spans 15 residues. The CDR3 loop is CASSSGGQRGSPLHF. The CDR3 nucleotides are TGTGCCAGTAGTAGCGGGGGACAGCGAGGGTCACCCCTCCACTTT.

CDR3 nucleotide sequence: TGTGCCAGCAGTTTACTAGCGGGGCGAGGAGATACGCAGTATTTT. Its translation: CASSLLAGRGDTQYF. This chain joins TRBV2 and TRBJ2-3, with TRBD2 matching over 10 bases. Germline CDR1 SNHLY, CDR2 FYNNEI. The CDR3 totals 15 residues. V was pared by 5 bases and J by 5 bases, with 7 bases of the junction left unmatched.

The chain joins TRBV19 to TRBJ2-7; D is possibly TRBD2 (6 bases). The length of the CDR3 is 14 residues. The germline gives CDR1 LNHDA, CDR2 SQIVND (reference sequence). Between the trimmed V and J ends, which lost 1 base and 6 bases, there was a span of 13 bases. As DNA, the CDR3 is TGTGCCAGTAGTATAGGCGGGACCACCCTCGAGCAGTACTTC. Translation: CASSIGGTTLEQYF. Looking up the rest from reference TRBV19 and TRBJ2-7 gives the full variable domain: DGGITQSPKYLFRKEGQNVTLSCEQNLNHDAMYWYRQDPGQGLRLIYYSQIVNDFQKGDIAEGYSVSREKKESFPLTVTSAQKNPTAFYLCASSIGGTTLEQYFGPGTRLTVT.

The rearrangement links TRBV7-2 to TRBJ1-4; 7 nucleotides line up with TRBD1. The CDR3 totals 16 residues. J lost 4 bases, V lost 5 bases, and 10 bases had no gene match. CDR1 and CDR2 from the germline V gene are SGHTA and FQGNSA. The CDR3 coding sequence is TGTGCCAGCAGCAATTTTCCGGGACAGCATAATGAAAAACTGTTTTTT. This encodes CASSNFPGQHNEKLFF.

CDR3 protein: CARSSVESPVDYGYTF. CDR3 bases: TGTGCCAGAAGCTCCGTTGAAAGTCCGGTCGACTATGGCTACACCTTC. V and J are TRBV5-3 and TRBJ1-2, with D unclear. TRBV5-3 is an ORF for which the function is uncertain. The CDR3 runs to 16 residues. With 3 bases removed from V and 3 bases from J, the gap between germline ends came to 18 bases.

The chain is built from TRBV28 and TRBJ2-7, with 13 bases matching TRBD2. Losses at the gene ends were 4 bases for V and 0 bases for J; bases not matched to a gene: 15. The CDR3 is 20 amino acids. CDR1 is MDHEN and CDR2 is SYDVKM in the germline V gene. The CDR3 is CASSSRTHRTSGGSSYEQYF. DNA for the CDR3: TGTGCCAGCAGTTCACGGACTCATAGGACTAGCGGGGGTAGCTCCTACGAGCAGTACTTC.

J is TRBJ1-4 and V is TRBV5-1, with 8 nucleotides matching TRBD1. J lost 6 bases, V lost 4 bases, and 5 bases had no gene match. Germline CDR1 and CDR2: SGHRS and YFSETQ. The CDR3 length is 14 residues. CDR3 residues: CASSRDRGYEKLFF. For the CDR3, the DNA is TGCGCCAGCAGCCGAGACAGGGGATATGAAAAACTGTTTTTT.

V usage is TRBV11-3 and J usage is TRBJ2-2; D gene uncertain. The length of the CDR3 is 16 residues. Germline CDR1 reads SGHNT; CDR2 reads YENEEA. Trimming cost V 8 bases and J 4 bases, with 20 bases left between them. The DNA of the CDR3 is TGTGCCAGCGCGCCTCCATCTAAGGGTGGCACCGGGGAGCTGTTTTTT. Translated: CASAPPSKGGTGELFF.

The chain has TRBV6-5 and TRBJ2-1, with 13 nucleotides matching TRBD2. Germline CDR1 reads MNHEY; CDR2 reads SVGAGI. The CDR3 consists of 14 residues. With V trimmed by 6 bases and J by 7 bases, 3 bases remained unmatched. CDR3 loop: CASSGGLAGNEQFF. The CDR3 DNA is TGTGCCAGCAGCGGGGGACTAGCGGGGAATGAGCAGTTCTTC.

The CDR3 DNA sequence: TGTGCCAGCAGTAAAGAGGGTGGGAATTCACCCCTCCACTTT. It codes for CASSKEGGNSPLHF. This sequence joins TRBV6-4 and TRBJ1-6; D gene ambiguous. The CDR3 is made up of 14 amino acids. V dropped 5 bases and J dropped 7 bases, with 12 bases sitting between them. From germline, CDR1 is MRHNA and CDR2 SNTAGT.

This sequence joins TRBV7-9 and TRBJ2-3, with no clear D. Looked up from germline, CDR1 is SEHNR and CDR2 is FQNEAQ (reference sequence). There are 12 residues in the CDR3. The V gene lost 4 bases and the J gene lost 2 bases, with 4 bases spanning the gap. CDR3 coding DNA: TGTGCCAGCAGCTCCCTCACAGATACGCAGTATTTT. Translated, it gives CASSSLTDTQYF.

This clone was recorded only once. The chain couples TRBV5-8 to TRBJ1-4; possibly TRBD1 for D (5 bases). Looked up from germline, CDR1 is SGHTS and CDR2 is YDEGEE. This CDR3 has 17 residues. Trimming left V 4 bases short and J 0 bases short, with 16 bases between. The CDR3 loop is CASSGGLGTTTNEKLFF. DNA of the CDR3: TGTGCCAGCAGCGGGGGACTTGGGACCACAACTAATGAAAAACTGTTTTTT.

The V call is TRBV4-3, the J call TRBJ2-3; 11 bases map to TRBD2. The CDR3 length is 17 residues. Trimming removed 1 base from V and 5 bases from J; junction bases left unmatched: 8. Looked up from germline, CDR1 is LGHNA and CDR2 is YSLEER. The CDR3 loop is CASSQVSGGALVDTQYF. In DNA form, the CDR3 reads TGCGCCAGCAGCCAAGTTAGCGGGGGGGCATTAGTAGATACGCAGTATTTT.

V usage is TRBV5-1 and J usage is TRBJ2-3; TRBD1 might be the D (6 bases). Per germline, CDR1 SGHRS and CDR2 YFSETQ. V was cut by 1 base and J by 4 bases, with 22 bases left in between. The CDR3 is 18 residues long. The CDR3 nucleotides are TGCGCCAGCAGCTTGAACAGGGATTGGAGGCCGGTTGCAGATACGCAGTATTTT. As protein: CASSLNRDWRPVADTQYF.

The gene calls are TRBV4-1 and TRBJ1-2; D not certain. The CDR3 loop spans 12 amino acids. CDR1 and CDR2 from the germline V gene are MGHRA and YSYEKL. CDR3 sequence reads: CSSSRTSYGYTF. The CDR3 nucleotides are TGCTCAAGTAGTAGGACGAGCTATGGCTACACCTTC.

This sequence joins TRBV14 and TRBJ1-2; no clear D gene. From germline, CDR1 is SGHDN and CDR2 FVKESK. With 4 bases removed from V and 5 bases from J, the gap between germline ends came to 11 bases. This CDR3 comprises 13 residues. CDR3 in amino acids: CASSPPDGYGYTF. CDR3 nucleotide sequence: TGTGCCAGCAGCCCCCCGGACGGGTATGGCTACACCTTC. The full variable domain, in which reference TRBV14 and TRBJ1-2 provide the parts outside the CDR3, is EAGVTQFPSHSVIEKGQTVTLRCDPISGHDNLYWYRRVMGKEIKFLLHFVKESKQDESGMPNNRFLAERTGGTYSTLKVQPAELEDSGVYFCASSPPDGYGYTFGSGTRLTVV.

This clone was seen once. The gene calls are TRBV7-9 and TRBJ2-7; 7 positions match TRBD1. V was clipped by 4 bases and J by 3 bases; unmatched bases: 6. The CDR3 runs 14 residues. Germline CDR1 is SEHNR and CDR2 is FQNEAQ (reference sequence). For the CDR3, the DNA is TGTGCCAGCAGCTCAGGGGGACACAGCTACGAGCAGTACTTC. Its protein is CASSSGGHSYEQYF.

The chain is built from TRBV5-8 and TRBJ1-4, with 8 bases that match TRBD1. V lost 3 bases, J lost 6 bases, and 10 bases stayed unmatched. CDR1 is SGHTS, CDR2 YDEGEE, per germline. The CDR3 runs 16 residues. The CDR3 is CASSYTRTGFDEKLFF. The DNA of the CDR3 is TGTGCCAGCAGCTATACGAGGACAGGGTTTGATGAAAAACTGTTTTTT.

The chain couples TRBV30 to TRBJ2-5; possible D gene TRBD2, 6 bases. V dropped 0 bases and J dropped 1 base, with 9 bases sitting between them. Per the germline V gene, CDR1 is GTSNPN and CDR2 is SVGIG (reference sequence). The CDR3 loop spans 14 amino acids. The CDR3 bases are TGTGCCTGGAGTGTATTGGGGGGCCAAGAGACCCAGTACTTC. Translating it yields CAWSVLGGQETQYF. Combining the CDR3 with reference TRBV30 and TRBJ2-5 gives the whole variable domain SQTIHQWPATLVQPVGSPLSLECTVEGTSNPNLYWYRQAAGRGLQLLFYSVGIGQISSEVPQNLSASRPQDRQFILSSKKLLLSDSGFYLCAWSVLGGQETQYFGPGTRLLVL.

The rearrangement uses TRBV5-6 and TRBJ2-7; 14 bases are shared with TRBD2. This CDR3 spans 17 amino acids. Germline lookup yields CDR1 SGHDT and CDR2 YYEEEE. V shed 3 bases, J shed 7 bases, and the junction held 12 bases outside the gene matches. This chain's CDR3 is CASSSTSGRALPREQYF. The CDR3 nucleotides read TGTGCCAGCAGCTCGACTAGCGGGAGGGCCCTCCCGCGAGAGCAGTACTTC.

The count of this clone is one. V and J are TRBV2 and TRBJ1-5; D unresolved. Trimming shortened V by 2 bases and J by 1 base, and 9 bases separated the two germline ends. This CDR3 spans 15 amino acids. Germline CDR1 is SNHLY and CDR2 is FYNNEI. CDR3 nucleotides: TGTGCCAGCAGTGAATGGGTAGGCAGCAATCAGCCCCAGCATTTT. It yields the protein CASSEWVGSNQPQHF.

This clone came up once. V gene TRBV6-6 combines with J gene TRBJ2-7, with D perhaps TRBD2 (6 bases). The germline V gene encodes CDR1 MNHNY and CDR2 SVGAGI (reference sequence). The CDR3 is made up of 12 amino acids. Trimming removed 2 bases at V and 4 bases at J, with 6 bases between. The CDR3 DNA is TGTGCCAGCAGTTACGCGGGATACGAGCAGTACTTC. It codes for CASSYAGYEQYF.

CDR3 in DNA: TGTGCCAGCAGCTCCGCAAGTCCCTCGTACGAGCAGTACTTC. Translated: CASSSASPSYEQYF. This chain links TRBV7-9 with TRBJ2-7; D gene unclear. The V and J ends lost 4 bases and 4 bases respectively, with 14 bases between them. The V gene's germline CDR1 is SEHNR and CDR2 FQNEAQ (reference sequence). The CDR3 is made up of 14 amino acids.

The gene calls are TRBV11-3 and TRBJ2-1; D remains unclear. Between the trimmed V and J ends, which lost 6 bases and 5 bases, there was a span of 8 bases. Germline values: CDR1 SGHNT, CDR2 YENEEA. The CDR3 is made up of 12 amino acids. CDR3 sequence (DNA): TGTGCCAGCAGGGGGAATGACAATGAGCAGTTCTTC. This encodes CASRGNDNEQFF.